Each of the 18 T cell receptor beta chains below was sequenced from the same sample in a study of T cell responses to AZD1222 COVID-19 vaccine. This table comes from immunoSEQ multiplex PCR, and its TCRdb copy is limited to in-frame clones, with some not included. The sample shows roughly 130,000 clones, around nine tenths of them seen only once. Here the sequenced sample was peripheral blood, taken 28 days after the second AZD1222 dose. The receptors stem from an adult who received the AZD1222 COVID-19 vaccine.

The chain joins TRBV7-9 to TRBJ1-5; 8 nucleotides line up with TRBD1. The ends lost 5 bases at V and 7 bases at J; junction bases unmatched: 13. The CDR3 has 16 amino acids. The germline CDR1 and CDR2 sequences are SEHNR and FQNEAQ (reference sequence). The CDR3, as DNA: TGTGCCAGCAGCCGCCCACTCGGACAGGGCGAACAGCCCCAGCATTTT. Translation: CASSRPLGQGEQPQHF. The whole variable domain, filled in from reference TRBV7-9 and TRBJ1-5, reads DTGVSQNPRHKITKRGQNVTFRCDPISEHNRLYWYRQTLGQGPEFLTYFQNEAQLEKSRLLSDRFSAERPKGSFSTLEIQRTEQGDSAMYLCASSRPLGQGEQPQHFGDGTRLSIL.

The chain uses TRBV29-1 and TRBJ2-3, with a tentative D call TRBD2 (6 bases). The CDR3 contains 15 residues. The V gene lost 6 bases and the J gene lost 1 base, with 17 bases spanning the gap. Germline V gene sequence: CDR1 SQVTM, CDR2 ANQGSEA. CDR3 sequence: CSVASRGAGTDTQYF. The CDR3 coding sequence is TGCAGCGTAGCCTCCCGCGGGGCAGGCACAGATACGCAGTATTTT.

The V and J genes are TRBV6-5 and TRBJ2-5, with D perhaps TRBD1 (6 bases). The CDR3 contains 15 residues. Germline V gene lookup returns CDR1 MNHEY and CDR2 SVGAGI. Trimming removed 0 bases at V and 1 base at J, with 9 bases between. The CDR3 loop reads CASSYSLGGQETQYF. CDR3 coding DNA: TGTGCCAGCAGTTACTCGTTAGGGGGCCAAGAGACCCAGTACTTC.

The rearrangement links TRBV2 to TRBJ1-2; D is unresolved. Per germline, CDR1 SNHLY and CDR2 FYNNEI. The CDR3 consists of 13 residues. With 6 bases removed from V and 2 bases from J, the gap between germline ends came to 10 bases. CDR3 sequence: CASRDVENYGYTF. CDR3 sequence (DNA): TGTGCCAGCAGGGATGTGGAAAACTATGGCTACACCTTC.

The chain is built from TRBV7-9 and TRBJ2-7; weak D call: TRBD1 (5 bases). V shed 5 bases and J shed 7 bases, with 18 bases lying between them. The CDR3 loop spans 14 amino acids. Germline assignment: CDR1 SEHNR and CDR2 FQNEAQ (reference sequence). The CDR3 loop reads CASSGRRQGNEQYF. CDR3 bases: TGTGCCAGCAGCGGGCGCCGGCAGGGAAATGAGCAGTACTTC.

The chain couples TRBV15 to TRBJ2-7; D perhaps matches TRBD1 (7 bases). CDR3 size: 16 residues. Trimming cost V 5 bases and J 4 bases, with 21 bases left between them. From germline, CDR1 is LNHNV and CDR2 YYDKDF (reference sequence). The CDR3 here is CATSQGVTSFIYEQYF. CDR3 DNA: TGTGCCACCAGCCAGGGGGTCACTAGCTTTATTTACGAGCAGTACTTC.

This chain links TRBV2 with TRBJ2-3; TRBD2 matches 8 bases. V gave up 1 base and J gave up 3 bases; unmatched junction bases: 9. Germline V gives CDR1 SNHLY, CDR2 FYNNEI. This CDR3 has 17 amino acids. This chain's CDR3 is CASSEGLASGRTDTQYF. In nucleotides, the CDR3 is TGTGCCAGCAGTGAAGGGTTGGCTAGCGGGCGTACAGATACGCAGTATTTT.

The chain has TRBV7-9 and TRBJ2-5, with a tentative D call TRBD2 (7 bases). The CDR3 loop spans 17 amino acids. The germline gives CDR1 SEHNR, CDR2 FQNEAQ (reference sequence). V lost 5 bases and J lost 5, with 24 bases in between. The CDR3 nucleotides are TGTGCCAGCAGCGCCGACAGGACTAGGGAGAGGGGGGAGACCCAGTACTTC. Amino acids: CASSADRTRERGETQYF.

The V gene is TRBV5-1, the J gene TRBJ1-1, with D possibly TRBD1 on 6 matching bases. The CDR3 has 15 residues. V lost 1 base, J lost 4 bases, and 14 bases lay in between. Germline CDR1 is SGHRS and CDR2 is YFSETQ. The CDR3 DNA follows: TGCGCCAGCAGCTTGACAGGGCATTATGGCACTGAAGCTTTCTTT. Amino acids: CASSLTGHYGTEAFF.

The V gene is TRBV5-5, the J gene TRBJ2-6; D possibly matches TRBD1 or TRBD2 (5 bases each). Germline V gives CDR1 SGHKS, CDR2 YYEKEE (reference sequence). V was clipped by 2 bases and J by 4 bases, with 16 bases between them. This CDR3 region has 17 residues. The chain's CDR3 is CASSFRDGEYGANVLTF. The CDR3 nucleotides read TGTGCCAGCAGCTTCCGGGACGGGGAATACGGGGCCAACGTCCTGACTTTC. The whole variable domain, remainder taken from reference TRBV5-5 and TRBJ2-6, is DAGVTQSPTHLIKTRGQQVTLRCSPISGHKSVSWYQQVLGQGPQFIFQYYEKEERGRGNFPDRFSARQFPNYSSELNVNALLLGDSALYLCASSFRDGEYGANVLTFGAGSRLTVL.

V usage is TRBV19 and J usage is TRBJ2-1, with TRBD2 matching 10 bases. From germline, CDR1 is LNHDA and CDR2 SQIVND (reference sequence). CDR3 length: 16 amino acids. Trimming took 4 bases from V and 4 from J; bases not matched to a gene: 7. CDR3 nucleotides: TGTGCCAGTAGTAAGGGAGAGCGGGGGGGTTACAATGAGCAGTTCTTC. Protein sequence: CASSKGERGGYNEQFF.

The V gene is TRBV19, the J gene TRBJ1-5; D gene unclear. Germline V gene data show CDR1 as LNHDA and CDR2 as SQIVND (reference sequence). The V gene lost 3 bases and the J gene lost 3 bases, with 15 bases spanning the gap. This CDR3 is built from 16 residues. The CDR3 reads CASSIRVVQLNQPQHF. The CDR3 DNA sequence: TGTGCCAGTAGTATTCGGGTGGTACAGCTCAATCAGCCCCAGCATTTT.

This chain joins TRBV5-1 and TRBJ2-7, with 7 bases identical to TRBD2. The germline gives CDR1 SGHRS, CDR2 YFSETQ. This CDR3 region has 14 residues. J gave up 2 bases and V 7 bases, and 9 bases lay outside the gene matches. CDR3 nucleotide sequence: TGCGCCAGCGCCCCCCGGGGAGGGGCCTACGAGCAGTACTTC. Amino acid sequence: CASAPRGGAYEQYF.

The chain carries TRBV4-2 and TRBJ2-2; the match to TRBD1 covers 8 bases. The CDR3 is 12 residues long. The germline V gene encodes CDR1 LGHNA and CDR2 YNFKEQ. Germline trimming cut 3 bases from V and 17 bases from J; bases unmatched to any gene: 8. In DNA, the CDR3 is TGTGCCAGCAGCCACGACCGGGACAGGCTCTTTTTT. This translates into CASSHDRDRLFF.

The rearrangement links TRBV6-2 or TRBV6-3 to TRBJ1-5; no clear D. V lost 6 bases and J lost 3, with 6 bases in between. This CDR3 is 12 amino acids long. Per the germline V gene, CDR1 is MNHEY and CDR2 is SVGEGT. The CDR3 DNA sequence: TGTGCCAGCAGCTTCCACAATCAGCCCCAGCATTTT. This codes for CASSFHNQPQHF.

The chain carries TRBV3-1 (or the pseudogene TRBV3-2) and TRBJ1-1; 9 bases are a match to TRBD1. Germline CDR1 LGHDT, CDR2 YNNKEL (reference sequence). J was trimmed by 6 bases and V by 7 bases; bases with no gene match: 21. There are 18 residues in the CDR3. In DNA form, the CDR3 reads TGTGCCAGCAAGGCGTCCGGGACAGGGTGGTTGTGGGGGCCTGAAGCTTTCTTT. Translating it yields CASKASGTGWLWGPEAFF.

This chain uses TRBV4-2 with TRBJ1-1, with D perhaps matching TRBD1 (6 bases). The V gene's germline CDR1 is LGHNA and CDR2 YNFKEQ. V was pared by 6 bases and J by 4 bases, with 12 bases between. The CDR3 is 13 amino acids. CDR3 sequence: CASSRTGSTEAFF. The CDR3 nucleotides read TGTGCCAGCAGTCGTACAGGGTCCACTGAAGCTTTCTTT.

Only one count was recorded for this clone. This chain connects TRBV19 to TRBJ1-6, with a weak D call TRBD1 (5 bases). Trimming left V 4 bases short and J 7 bases short, with 14 bases between. Germline V gives CDR1 LNHDA, CDR2 SQIVND (reference sequence). The CDR3 length is 15 residues. CDR3 sequence: CASSTGRNWNSPLHF. The CDR3 DNA reads as TGTGCCAGTAGTACAGGGAGGAATTGGAATTCACCCCTCCACTTT. The variable domain in full, completed from reference TRBV19 and TRBJ1-6, reads DGGITQSPKYLFRKEGQNVTLSCEQNLNHDAMYWYRQDPGQGLRLIYYSQIVNDFQKGDIAEGYSVSREKKESFPLTVTSAQKNPTAFYLCASSTGRNWNSPLHFGNGTRLTVT.